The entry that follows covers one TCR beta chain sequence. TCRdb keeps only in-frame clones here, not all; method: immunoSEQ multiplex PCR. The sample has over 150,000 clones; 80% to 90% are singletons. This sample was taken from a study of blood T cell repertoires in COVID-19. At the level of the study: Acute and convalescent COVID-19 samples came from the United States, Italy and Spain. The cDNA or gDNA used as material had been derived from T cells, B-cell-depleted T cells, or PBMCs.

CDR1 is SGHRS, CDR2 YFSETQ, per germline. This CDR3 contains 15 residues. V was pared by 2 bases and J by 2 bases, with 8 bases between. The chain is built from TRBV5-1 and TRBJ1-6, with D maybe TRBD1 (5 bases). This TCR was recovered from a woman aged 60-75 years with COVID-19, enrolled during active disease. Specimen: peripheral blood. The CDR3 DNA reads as TGCGCCAGCAGCTTTACAGGCCCCTATAATTCACCCCTCCACTTT. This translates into CASSFTGPYNSPLHF.